This T cell receptor beta chain was observed in a study of T cells in Graves' hyperthyroidism and ophthalmopathy. Many counts were recorded for this clonotype. Germline values: CDR1 SQVTM, CDR2 ANQGSEA. The trim removed 7 bases at V and 3 bases at J, leaving 8 bases unmatched. There are 14 residues in the CDR3. Amplified TCR beta CDR3 regions derived from RNA transcripts. RT-PCR in the first round (using the HTBI primer set) targeted the TCR CDR3. TCRdb processed the multiplex PCR reads anew with MiXCR; each CDR3 protein has one entry. Of about 840,000 distinct CDR3 sequences detected, approximately 40% appear once; the ten largest clones hold more than 7%.

The chain carries TRBV29-1 and TRBJ2-2, with TRBD1 identical over 7 bases. The sequencing input was blood. The origin of this receptor is a man aged 18 to 29 with Graves' hyperthyroidism. For the CDR3, the DNA is TGCAGCGCCACACGCGACAGGGACACCGGGGAGCTGTTTTTT. Residues: CSATRDRDTGELFF.